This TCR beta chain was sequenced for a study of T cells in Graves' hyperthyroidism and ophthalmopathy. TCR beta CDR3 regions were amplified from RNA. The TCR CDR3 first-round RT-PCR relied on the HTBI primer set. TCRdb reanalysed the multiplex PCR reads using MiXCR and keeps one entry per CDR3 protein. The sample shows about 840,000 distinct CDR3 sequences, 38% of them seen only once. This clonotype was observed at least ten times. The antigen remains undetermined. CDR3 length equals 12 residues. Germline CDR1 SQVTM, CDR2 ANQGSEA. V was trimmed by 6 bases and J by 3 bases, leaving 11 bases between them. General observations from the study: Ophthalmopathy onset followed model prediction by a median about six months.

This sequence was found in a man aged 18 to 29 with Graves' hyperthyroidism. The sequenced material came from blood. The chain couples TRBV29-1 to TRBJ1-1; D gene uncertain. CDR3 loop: CSVDLGYTEAFF. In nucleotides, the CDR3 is TGCAGCGTGGACCTGGGATACACTGAAGCTTTCTTT.